This TCR beta chain was profiled in a study of cytomegalovirus exposure and HLA in healthy donors. Study-level points and caveats: Analyzed later, association rates of TCRs varied across HLA loci, with DRB1 most and HLA-C fewest.

CDR1 is KGHSH and CDR2 is LQKENI in the germline V gene. The CDR3 spans 13 residues. Trimming took 3 bases from V and 7 from J; bases not matched to a gene: 1. This PCR relied on a set of 60 Vbeta primers and 13 Jbeta primers. Method: immunoSEQ multiplex PCR; TCRdb's copy keeps in-frame clones and lacks some. The sample holds about 120,000 clones, about 80% seen once. To note about this clone: Its specificity is unknown.

The rearrangement uses TRBV18 and TRBJ1-4, with 8 bases lining up with TRBD1. The sequenced sample was PBMCs. This receptor was taken from a man between 60 and 75 years old in good health and CMV-seropositive. CDR3 sequence (DNA): TGTGCCAGCTCACCGGACAGGGTTGAAAAACTGTTTTTT. This gives the protein CASSPDRVEKLFF.